The clone carrying this T cell receptor beta chain has just one count. This entry comes from a study of blood T cell repertoires in COVID-19. Study background: Collection of acute and convalescent COVID-19 samples took place in the United States, Italy and Spain. Sample material is recorded as cDNA or gDNA derived from T cells, B-cell-depleted T cells, or PBMCs.

In the authors' methods: Reference gene primers were amplified, and this amplification served to estimate nucleated cell counts. Using immunoSEQ multiplex PCR, the repertoire was profiled, and TCRdb retains in-frame clones only, with some absent. The DNA gave D and trimming, while V, J and clone size come from that table. The sample yields about 37,000 clones, more than 85% seen once. The CDR3 loop spans 17 amino acids. Germline assignment: CDR1 SGDLS and CDR2 YYNGEE. Trimming took 5 bases from V and 5 from J; bases not matched to a gene: 14. The sequence derives from a woman of 80 years or more with acute or convalescent COVID-19. J is TRBJ2-3 and V is TRBV9; 10 bases align to TRBD2. Sequences were obtained from peripheral blood. CDR3 in amino acids: CASSVDLAGAGEDTQYF. The CDR3 DNA reads as TGTGCCAGCAGTGTGGATCTAGCGGGGGCCGGGGAAGATACGCAGTATTTT.